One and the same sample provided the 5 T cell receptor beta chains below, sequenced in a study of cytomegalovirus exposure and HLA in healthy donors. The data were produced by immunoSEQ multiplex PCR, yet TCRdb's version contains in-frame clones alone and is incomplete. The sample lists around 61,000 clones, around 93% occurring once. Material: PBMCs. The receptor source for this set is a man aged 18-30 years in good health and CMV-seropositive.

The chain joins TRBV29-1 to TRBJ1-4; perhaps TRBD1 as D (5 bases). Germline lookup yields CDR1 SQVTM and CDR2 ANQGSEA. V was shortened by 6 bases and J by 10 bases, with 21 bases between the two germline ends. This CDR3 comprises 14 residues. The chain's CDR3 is CSVGSELGGGKLFF. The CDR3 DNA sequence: TGCAGCGTCGGTAGTGAACTGGGGGGGGGAAAACTGTTTTTT.

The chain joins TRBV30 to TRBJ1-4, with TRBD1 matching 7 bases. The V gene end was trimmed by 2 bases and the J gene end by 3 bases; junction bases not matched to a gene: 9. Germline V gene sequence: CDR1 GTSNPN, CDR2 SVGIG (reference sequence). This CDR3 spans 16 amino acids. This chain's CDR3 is CAWSMGQRGANEKLFF. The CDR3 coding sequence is TGTGCCTGGAGTATGGGACAGAGAGGGGCTAATGAAAAACTGTTTTTT. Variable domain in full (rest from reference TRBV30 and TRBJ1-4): SQTIHQWPATLVQPVGSPLSLECTVEGTSNPNLYWYRQAAGRGLQLLFYSVGIGQISSEVPQNLSASRPQDRQFILSSKKLLLSDSGFYLCAWSMGQRGANEKLFFGSGTQLSVL.

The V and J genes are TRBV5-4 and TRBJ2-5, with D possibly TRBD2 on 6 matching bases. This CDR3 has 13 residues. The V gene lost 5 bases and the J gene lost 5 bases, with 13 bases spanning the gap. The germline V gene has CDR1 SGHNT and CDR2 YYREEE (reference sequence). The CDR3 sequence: CASRSSVWETQYF. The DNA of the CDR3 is TGTGCCAGCAGATCTAGCGTCTGGGAGACCCAGTACTTC.

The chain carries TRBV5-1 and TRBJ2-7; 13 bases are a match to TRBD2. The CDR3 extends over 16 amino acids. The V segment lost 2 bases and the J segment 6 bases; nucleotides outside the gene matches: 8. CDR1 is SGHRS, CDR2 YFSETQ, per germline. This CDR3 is CASSFGVGTSGIEQYF. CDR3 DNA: TGCGCCAGCAGCTTTGGGGTAGGGACTAGCGGGATCGAGCAGTACTTC.

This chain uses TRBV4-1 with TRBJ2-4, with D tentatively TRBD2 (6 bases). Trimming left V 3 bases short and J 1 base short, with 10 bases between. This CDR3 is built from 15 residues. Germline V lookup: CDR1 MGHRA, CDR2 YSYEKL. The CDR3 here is CASSHHSGAKNIQYF. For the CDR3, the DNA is TGCGCCAGCAGCCATCATAGCGGCGCCAAAAACATTCAGTACTTC.